A selection of T cell receptor beta chains follows, all from one sample in a study of control samples from healthy donors and cancer patients. Libraries were prepared by immunoSEQ multiplex PCR; TCRdb keeps only in-frame clonotypes and omits some of them. This sample has more than 150,000 clones; 85% to 95% occur once, and the top ten carry about 2.4%. The sequencing sample was made of blood. The source of these receptors is a man aged 50-60 years in good health. Both conserved end residues are part of each CDR3. Fields, in order: V gene, D gene, J gene, CDR3 protein. The D gene is left open where the match is weak.

v_call: TRBV21-1
d_call: NA
j_call: TRBJ2-4
cdr3_aa: CASKPNMSGGAKNIQYF

v_call: TRBV30
d_call: NA
j_call: TRBJ1-5
cdr3_aa: CAARINQPQHF

v_call: TRBV28
d_call: TRBD2
j_call: TRBJ2-7
cdr3_aa: CASSTLAGDYEQYF

v_call: TRBV10-3
d_call: NA
j_call: TRBJ1-2
cdr3_aa: CATQGNLGYTF

v_call: TRBV2
d_call: NA
j_call: TRBJ1-5
cdr3_aa: CASSEALRAVQPQHF

v_call: TRBV5-4
d_call: TRBD2
j_call: TRBJ2-3
cdr3_aa: CASSSRLAGGTDTQYF

v_call: TRBV28
d_call: NA
j_call: TRBJ2-2
cdr3_aa: CASVATGELFF

v_call: TRBV5-1
d_call: NA
j_call: TRBJ1-1
cdr3_aa: CASSSRQINTEAFF

v_call: TRBV29-1
d_call: NA
j_call: TRBJ2-7
cdr3_aa: CSVAGEKYEQYF

v_call: TRBV5-1
d_call: TRBD1
j_call: TRBJ2-1
cdr3_aa: CASSLGGQGQNNEQFF

v_call: TRBV3-1/TRBV3-2
d_call: NA
j_call: TRBJ2-1
cdr3_aa: CASSQGRVYEQFF

v_call: TRBV2
d_call: NA
j_call: TRBJ1-5
cdr3_aa: CASRFGRSVNQPQHF

v_call: TRBV5-1
d_call: NA
j_call: TRBJ2-7
cdr3_aa: CASSLVAGGYEQYF

v_call: TRBV3-1/TRBV3-2
d_call: NA
j_call: TRBJ2-7
cdr3_aa: CASSQVADEQYF

v_call: TRBV7-2
d_call: TRBD2
j_call: TRBJ2-1
cdr3_aa: CASSLYGSTSGFYNEQFF

v_call: TRBV27
d_call: NA
j_call: TRBJ1-1
cdr3_aa: CASSQPGGRINEAFF

v_call: TRBV12-3/TRBV12-4
d_call: TRBD2
j_call: TRBJ2-1
cdr3_aa: CASRTSGYNEQFF

v_call: TRBV5-6
d_call: TRBD1
j_call: TRBJ1-4
cdr3_aa: CASSFTGANEKLFF

v_call: TRBV18
d_call: NA
j_call: TRBJ2-7
cdr3_aa: CASSPPTAPYEQYF

v_call: TRBV6-5
d_call: TRBD1
j_call: TRBJ1-5
cdr3_aa: CASEAGQGVNQPQHF

v_call: TRBV4-2
d_call: TRBD1
j_call: TRBJ1-5
cdr3_aa: CASSQEDRGRNQPQHF

v_call: TRBV28
d_call: NA
j_call: TRBJ1-2
cdr3_aa: CASSFRPTNYGYTF

v_call: TRBV4-1
d_call: NA
j_call: TRBJ2-2
cdr3_aa: CASSQVGGDNRPFF

v_call: TRBV5-5
d_call: TRBD1
j_call: TRBJ2-6
cdr3_aa: CASSIQGGASGANVLTF

v_call: TRBV7-3
d_call: NA
j_call: TRBJ1-1
cdr3_aa: CASSLSKNTEAFF

v_call: TRBV4-1
d_call: NA
j_call: TRBJ2-1
cdr3_aa: CASSQLGWEQFF

v_call: TRBV2
d_call: NA
j_call: TRBJ1-6
cdr3_aa: CASSEDRANSPLHF

v_call: TRBV29-1
d_call: TRBD2
j_call: TRBJ2-3
cdr3_aa: CSVSRNLAGGADTQYF

v_call: TRBV7-3
d_call: TRBD2
j_call: TRBJ2-3
cdr3_aa: CASSLGREADTQYF

v_call: TRBV7-9
d_call: NA
j_call: TRBJ1-2
cdr3_aa: CASSLGDPQGYTF

v_call: TRBV6-5
d_call: NA
j_call: TRBJ2-2
cdr3_aa: CASTGQGGISGELFF

v_call: TRBV18
d_call: TRBD1
j_call: TRBJ1-5
cdr3_aa: CASSPDRTNQPQHF

v_call: TRBV3-1/TRBV3-2
d_call: TRBD2
j_call: TRBJ2-3
cdr3_aa: CASSQTSGHTDTQYF

v_call: TRBV7-8
d_call: NA
j_call: TRBJ1-6
cdr3_aa: CASSLTWGENSPLHF

v_call: TRBV6-5
d_call: NA
j_call: TRBJ2-7
cdr3_aa: CASRGGSESSEQYF

v_call: TRBV25-1
d_call: NA
j_call: TRBJ2-7
cdr3_aa: CASSELGPGRNEQYF

v_call: TRBV6-2/TRBV6-3
d_call: NA
j_call: TRBJ2-1
cdr3_aa: CASSSSGSEFF

v_call: TRBV29-1
d_call: NA
j_call: TRBJ1-1
cdr3_aa: CSVDGEGGTEAFF

v_call: TRBV7-9
d_call: NA
j_call: TRBJ1-2
cdr3_aa: CASSLGVYGYTF

v_call: TRBV19
d_call: NA
j_call: TRBJ1-5
cdr3_aa: CASSIKGRNQPQHF